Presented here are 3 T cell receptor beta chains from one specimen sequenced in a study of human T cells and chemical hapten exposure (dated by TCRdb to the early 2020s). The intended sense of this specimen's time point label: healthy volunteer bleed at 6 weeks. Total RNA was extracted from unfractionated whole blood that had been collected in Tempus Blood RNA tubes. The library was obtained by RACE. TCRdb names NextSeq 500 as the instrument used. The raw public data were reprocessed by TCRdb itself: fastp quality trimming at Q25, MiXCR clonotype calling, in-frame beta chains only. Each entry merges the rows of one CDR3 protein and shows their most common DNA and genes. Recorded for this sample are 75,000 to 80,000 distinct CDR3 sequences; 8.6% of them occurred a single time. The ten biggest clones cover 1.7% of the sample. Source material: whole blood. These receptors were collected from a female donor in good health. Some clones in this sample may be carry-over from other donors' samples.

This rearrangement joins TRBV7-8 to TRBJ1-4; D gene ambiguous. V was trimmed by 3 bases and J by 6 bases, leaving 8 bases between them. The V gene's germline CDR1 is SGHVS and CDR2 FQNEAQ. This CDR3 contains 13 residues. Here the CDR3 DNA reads TGTGCCAGCAGCTTTAGACGCCATGAAAAACTGTTTTTT. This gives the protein CASSFRRHEKLFF.

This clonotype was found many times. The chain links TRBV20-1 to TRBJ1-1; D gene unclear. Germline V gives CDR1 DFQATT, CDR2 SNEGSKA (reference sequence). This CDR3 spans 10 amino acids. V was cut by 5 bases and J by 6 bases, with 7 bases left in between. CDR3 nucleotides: TGCAGTGCTGTGCGGTCTGAAGCTTTCTTT. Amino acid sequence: CSAVRSEAFF.

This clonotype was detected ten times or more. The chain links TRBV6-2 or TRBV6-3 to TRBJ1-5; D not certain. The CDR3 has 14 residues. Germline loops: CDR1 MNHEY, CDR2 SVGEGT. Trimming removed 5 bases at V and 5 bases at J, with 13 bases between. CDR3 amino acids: CASSLLPPDQPQHF. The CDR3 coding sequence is TGTGCCAGCAGTCTCCTCCCACCGGATCAGCCCCAGCATTTT.